This record looks at one T cell receptor (beta chain) sequence and its context. TCRdb's table, derived via immunoSEQ multiplex PCR, lists solely in-frame clones and lacks some. In the table there are nearly 80,000 clones, 92% of which are singletons. The germline V and J ends were trimmed by 5 bases and 4 bases, with 14 bases remaining between them. The CDR3 has 15 amino acids. The germline V gene has CDR1 SGHTA and CDR2 FQGTGA. This sample was included in a study of technical replicates of blood from a few donors. The sample was T cells isolated from PBMCs. The sequence was obtained from a human donor in good health. The chain recombines TRBV7-3 with TRBJ2-2; possibly TRBD1 for D (6 bases). The CDR3 bases are TGTGCCAGCAGCGCTCAGGACAGAAGCACCGGGGAGCTGTTTTTT. Its translation: CASSAQDRSTGELFF. Variable domain in full (rest from reference TRBV7-3 and TRBJ2-2): GAGVSQTPSNKVTEKGKYVELRCDPISGHTALYWYRQSLGQGPEFLIYFQGTGAADDSGLPNDRFFAVRPEGSVSTLKIQRTERGDSAVYLCASSAQDRSTGELFFGEGSRLTVL.